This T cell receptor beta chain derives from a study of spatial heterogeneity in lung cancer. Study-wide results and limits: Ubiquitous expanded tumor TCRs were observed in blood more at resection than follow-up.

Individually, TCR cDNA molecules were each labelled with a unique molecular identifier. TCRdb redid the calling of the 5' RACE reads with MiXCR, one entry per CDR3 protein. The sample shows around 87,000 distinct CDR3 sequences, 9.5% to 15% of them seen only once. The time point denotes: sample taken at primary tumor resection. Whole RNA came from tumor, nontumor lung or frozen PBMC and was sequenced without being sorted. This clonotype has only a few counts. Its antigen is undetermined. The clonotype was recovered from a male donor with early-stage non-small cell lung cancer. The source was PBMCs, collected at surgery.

The CDR3 is CASSRKRVHQTYVETQYF. The CDR3 nucleotides are TGTGCCAGCAGCCGCAAGAGGGTTCATCAAACTTACGTAGAGACCCAGTACTTC. The chain is built from TRBV11-3 and TRBJ2-5; tentative D call: TRBD2 (5 bases). Deletions cut 5 bases from V and 4 bases from J, with 26 bases between. The CDR3 consists of 18 residues. Germline assignment: CDR1 SGHNT and CDR2 YENEEA.